This T cell receptor beta chain was observed in a study of beta chain features in type 1 diabetes. Study-wide results and caveats: All four CD4+ subsets of Type 1 diabetes patients contained TCRB CDR3s that were moderately but significantly shorter.

V lost 0 bases and J lost 5; bases outside the gene matches: 5. Germline CDR1 reads SGDLS; CDR2 reads YYNGEE. This CDR3 has 15 amino acids. Every bit of the isolated RNA underwent reverse transcription, so sequencing read expressed TCRB transcripts. Using immunoSEQ multiplex PCR, the repertoire was profiled, and TCRdb retains in-frame clones only, with some absent. Here the sample spans 150,000 to 200,000 clones, more than 60% being singletons. To note about this clone: Its target is not known.

V and J are TRBV9 and TRBJ2-1; 7 bases are a match to TRBD1. The clonotype originates from a young man with type 1 diabetes. Sequences were obtained from naive CD4+ T cells from blood. As DNA, the CDR3 is TGTGCCAGCAGCGTAGCTTGGCAGGGGGACAATGAGCAGTTCTTC. Protein product: CASSVAWQGDNEQFF.